The clone carrying this TCR beta chain was counted a few times. Its specificity is not known. Unmatched junction bases numbered 11, after V lost 2 bases and J lost 6 bases. Germline CDR1 reads SGHAT; CDR2 reads FQNNGV. This CDR3 region has 16 residues. These data belong to a study of post-analysis software for immune sequencing data. Unique molecular identifiers were built into the TCR beta cDNA libraries. From the PCR reads, TCRdb called clonotypes with MiXCR, one entry per CDR3 protein. The sample yields around 400,000 distinct CDR3 sequences, roughly 40% seen once. General study results and limits: Diversity measured as normalized Chao1 was significantly lower in multiple sclerosis patients than in controls. A handful of TRBV segments were significantly more frequent in patients than in controls. TRBV5-6, TRBV5-1 and TRBV20-1 were among these segments.

The sequenced sample was blood. The receptor comes from a girl aged 2 to 9 with multiple sclerosis. This chain joins TRBV11-2 and TRBJ2-7; 9 bases are shared with TRBD2. As DNA, the CDR3 is TGTGCCAGCAGCTTAAATCCTGGTGGACTAGCGAGCGAGCAGTACTTC. The encoded protein is CASSLNPGGLASEQYF. The full variable domain, completed using reference TRBV11-2 and TRBJ2-7, is EAGVAQSPRYKIIEKRQSVAFWCNPISGHATLYWYQQILGQGPKLLIQFQNNGVVDDSQLPKDRFSAERLKGVDSTLKIQPAKLEDSAVYLCASSLNPGGLASEQYFGPGTRLTVT.